This is a list of T cell receptor beta chains from one sample in a study of T cell responses to AZD1222 COVID-19 vaccine. Method: immunoSEQ multiplex PCR; TCRdb's copy keeps in-frame clones and lacks some. The repertoire holds around 140,000 clones, 89% seen once, with about 6% in the top ten. The material sequenced was peripheral blood, taken on day 0 of AZD1222 vaccination. The receptors originated from an adult in good health. The CDR3 runs from the conserved cysteine through the conserved F or W. The order of the fields is J gene, V gene, D gene, clone size, CDR3 DNA, CDR3 protein. The D gene is left open where the match is weak. Rows give clone size only sometimes, using once, few, many, or a class for an expanded clone.

>TRBJ1-1|TRBV7-6|TRBD1|NA
TGTGCCAGCAGCTTAGCGCCAGGGGTCGGTGTGGGACAGCCGAACACTGAAGCTTTCTTT
CASSLAPGVGVGQPNTEAFF
>TRBJ1-4|TRBV10-3|TRBD1|few
TGTGCCATCAGACCCGGGACAGAGGGTGAAAAACTGTTTTTT
CAIRPGTEGEKLFF
>TRBJ2-5|TRBV6-5|NA|NA
TGTGCCAGCACCCCGGGACGGTCCGAAGAGACCCAGTACTTC
CASTPGRSEETQYF
>TRBJ2-3|TRBV5-1|TRBD2|NA
TGCGCCAGCAGCTTGGAACTAGCGGGTTCCACAGATACGCAGTATTTT
CASSLELAGSTDTQYF
>TRBJ1-5|TRBV7-9|NA|NA
TGTGCCAGCAATGACGGGCTAAATCAGCCCCAGCATTTT
CASNDGLNQPQHF
>TRBJ1-2|TRBV7-3|NA|NA
TGTGCCAGCAGCTTGACAGGTTTGAACGACTATGGCTACACCTTC
CASSLTGLNDYGYTF
>TRBJ2-1|TRBV5-4|NA|once
TGTGCCAGCAGCTTGGAAGCAGGGGAGGATGGGAATGAGCAGTTCTTC
CASSLEAGEDGNEQFF
>TRBJ1-5|TRBV3-1/TRBV3-2|NA|few
TGTGCCAGCAGCCAAATGCAGGGCCAGCCCCAGCATTTT
CASSQMQGQPQHF
>TRBJ1-2|TRBV12-3/TRBV12-4|TRBD1|NA
TGTGCCAGCAGGTACGGGACAGGCTATGGCTACACCTTC
CASRYGTGYGYTF
>TRBJ2-7|TRBV6-6|NA|NA
TGTGCCAGCAGCCCCGGGGGCTCCTACGAGCAGTACTTC
CASSPGGSYEQYF
>TRBJ1-1|TRBV19|NA|NA
TGTGCCAGTAAGGGCCGCAGCACTGAAGCTTTCTTT
CASKGRSTEAFF
>TRBJ2-7|TRBV7-6|NA|once
TGTGCCAGCAGCTTGAGTCCCAGCGCTCAGGACGAGCAGTACTTC
CASSLSPSAQDEQYF
>TRBJ1-2|TRBV12-3/TRBV12-4|NA|NA
TGTGCCAGCAGTTTACCAGATAACTATGGCTACACCTTC
CASSLPDNYGYTF
>TRBJ1-5|TRBV2|NA|NA
TGTGCCAGCGGACAAACAGGGTCGACGGGATATGGCAATCAGCCCCAGCATTTT
CASGQTGSTGYGNQPQHF
>TRBJ2-1|TRBV7-9|NA|NA
TGTGCCAGCAGCTGGGGTGGCGGGGCCCTGGGGGAGCAGTTCTTC
CASSWGGGALGEQFF
>TRBJ2-3|TRBV27|TRBD2|NA
TGTGCCAGCAGTTTTTTGACTAGCGGGGGTCTAGATACGCAGTATTTT
CASSFLTSGGLDTQYF
>TRBJ2-4|TRBV7-2|TRBD1|NA
TGTGCCAGCAGCCTAAGGACAGGGGGGGAAAACATTCAGTACTTC
CASSLRTGGENIQYF
>TRBJ2-2|TRBV27|TRBD2|NA
TGTGCCAGCAGTTTCCTAGCGGGGGATTACACCGGGGAGCTGTTTTTT
CASSFLAGDYTGELFF
>TRBJ2-5|TRBV6-5|NA|NA
TGTGCCAGCAGTACCCCAGGGGGGGAGACCCAGTACTTC
CASSTPGGETQYF
>TRBJ1-3|TRBV19|NA|NA
TGTGCCAGTAGCCCCTCCTCTGGAAACACCATATATTTT
CASSPSSGNTIYF
>TRBJ1-5|TRBV4-1|NA|few
TGCGCCAGCTCCTTCAGGGCGGGTCAGCCCCAGCATTTT
CASSFRAGQPQHF
>TRBJ2-2|TRBV7-8|NA|NA
TGTGCCAGCACCACCCAAGGGGAAACGAACACCGGGGAGCTGTTTTTT
CASTTQGETNTGELFF
>TRBJ2-2|TRBV5-1|NA|NA
TGCGCCAGCAGCTTGCTGTTTGCCGGGGCCACCGGGGAGCTGTTTTTT
CASSLLFAGATGELFF
>TRBJ2-7|TRBV4-3|NA|NA
TGCGCCAGCAGCCAAGGTCCTAGCCCCTACGAGCAGTACTTC
CASSQGPSPYEQYF
>TRBJ2-2|TRBV11-2|NA|NA
TGTGCCAGCAGCTCTGTAAGGGGTTCGAACACCGGGGAGCTGTTTTTT
CASSSVRGSNTGELFF
>TRBJ2-7|TRBV19|TRBD2|NA
TGTGCCAGTAGTCCCGGGACTAGCGAATACGAGCAGTACTTC
CASSPGTSEYEQYF
>TRBJ2-3|TRBV18|TRBD2|NA
TGTGCCAGCTCCCCCGTAGCGGGGACTAGCACAGATACGCAGTATTTT
CASSPVAGTSTDTQYF
>TRBJ1-5|TRBV6-5|NA|NA
TGTGCCAGCAGTTCGTTTCAGGGAGTCGGCAATCAGCCCCAGCATTTT
CASSSFQGVGNQPQHF
>TRBJ2-2|TRBV18|NA|NA
TGTGCCAGCTCACCACCGGCGGCCGGGGTCTCCGGGGAGCTGTTTTTT
CASSPPAAGVSGELFF
>TRBJ2-1|TRBV19|NA|NA
TGTGCCAGTAGTCCTGGACTCGTAGTGCAGTCTGGGCTCAATGAGCAGTTCTTC
CASSPGLVVQSGLNEQFF
>TRBJ1-4|TRBV7-2|NA|NA
TGTGCCAGCAGCTTAGCGGCGGGCTATAATGAAAAACTGTTTTTT
CASSLAAGYNEKLFF
>TRBJ2-5|TRBV19|TRBD2|NA
TGTGCCAGTAGTGGGACTAGCGGGGTCGGGACCCAGTACTTC
CASSGTSGVGTQYF
>TRBJ2-7|TRBV7-9|NA|NA
TGTGCCAGCAGCTTGTCCGGCTACGAGCAGTACTTC
CASSLSGYEQYF
>TRBJ1-1|TRBV18|NA|NA
TGTGCCAGCTCTGAAGTAAGAGGGACTGAAGCTTTCTTT
CASSEVRGTEAFF
>TRBJ1-5|TRBV3-1/TRBV3-2|NA|NA
TGTGCCAGCAGCCAAGAGTCACTTGGTCCCCAGCATTTT
CASSQESLGPQHF
>TRBJ2-7|TRBV20-1|TRBD1|NA
TGCAGTGCTAGTCGGACAGGGGGTGGCGAGCAGTACTTC
CSASRTGGGEQYF
>TRBJ2-7|TRBV28|NA|NA
TGTGCCAGCAGTCCCAGGGGACAAGTTACCTACGAGCAGTACTTC
CASSPRGQVTYEQYF
>TRBJ1-2|TRBV7-9|NA|NA
TGTGCCAGCAGCCCGGAGGGCCCAAATGGCTACACCTTC
CASSPEGPNGYTF
>TRBJ2-3|TRBV4-1|NA|once
TGCGCCAGCAGCCAAGCTGGGACATCATTTTCCACAGATACGCAGTATTTT
CASSQAGTSFSTDTQYF